This TCR beta chain was retrieved from a study of CD8+ T cells in alopecia areata. Study summary: Treated patients were dosed with oral tofacitinib, taking 5 to 10 mg twice daily.

Extracted RNA was reverse transcribed into cDNA, the sequencing template. TCRdb's copy holds only in-frame clones and misses some; the assay was immunoSEQ multiplex PCR. The data show 190,000 or so clones, around 60% seen once. The length of the CDR3 is 12 residues. The V gene's germline CDR1 is SQVTM and CDR2 ANQGSEA. Trimming removed 8 bases from V and 2 bases from J; junction bases left unmatched: 5. Treatment denoted: oral pan-JAK inhibitor, 5-10 mg twice daily. V gene TRBV29-1 combines with J gene TRBJ2-5, with 7 positions matching TRBD1. Specimen: CD4+ T cells sorted from blood, collected at week 4, from a patient treated with tofacitinib. This TCR was recovered from a human donor with alopecia areata. Here the CDR3 reads CSCWGQQETQYF. The CDR3 region has the DNA TGCAGCTGTTGGGGACAGCAAGAGACCCAGTACTTC.